These T cell receptor beta chains were read from a single sample in a study of blood T cells in healthy people across ages. MiXCR was run by TCRdb on the 5' RACE reads, yielding one entry per CDR3 protein. The repertoire has 1,300,000 or so distinct CDR3 sequences, approximately 60% of them found once; the top ten carry more than 6%. Sequences were obtained from blood. The receptors come from a man younger than 30 in good health. Each CDR3 is given with its conserved first and last residue. Each record gives: D gene, V gene, J gene, clone size, CDR3 protein, CDR3 DNA. D genes are given only for firm matches. Clone size is given for some rows only: seen once, a few or many times, or a class if the clone is expanded.

>NA|TRBV5-1|TRBJ2-7|NA
CASSTAGLRSYEQYF
TGCGCCAGCAGCACCGCGGGACTCCGGTCCTACGAGCAGTACTTC
>NA|TRBV12-3/TRBV12-4|TRBJ1-2|NA
CASAPGVGYGYTF
TGTGCCAGCGCCCCAGGGGTTGGGTATGGCTACACCTTC
>NA|TRBV5-6|TRBJ2-1|once
CASSLEWRSYNEQFF
TGTGCCAGCAGCTTGGAATGGCGCTCCTACAATGAGCAGTTCTTC
>TRBD2|TRBV11-2|TRBJ2-3|NA
CASSSTSGDPADTQYF
TGTGCCAGCAGCTCGACTAGCGGAGACCCCGCAGATACGCAGTATTTT
>NA|TRBV4-3|TRBJ2-3|few
CASSQSEGGPDTQYF
TGCGCCAGCAGTCAGTCTGAGGGGGGGCCCGATACGCAGTATTTT
>NA|TRBV9|TRBJ2-3|NA
CASSARDATDTQYF
TGTGCCAGCAGCGCCCGGGACGCCACAGATACGCAGTATTTT
>NA|TRBV4-1|TRBJ1-3|NA
CASSQSTGYSGNTIYF
TGCGCCAGCAGCCAATCTACGGGGTACTCTGGAAACACCATATATTTT
>TRBD1|TRBV6-2/TRBV6-3|TRBJ2-5|NA
CASDRGPETQYF
TGTGCCAGCGACAGGGGGCCGGAGACCCAGTACTTC
>TRBD1|TRBV10-3|TRBJ1-2|NA
CAISGRMAGGVGYGYTF
TGTGCCATCAGTGGAAGGATGGCAGGGGGCGTAGGCTATGGCTACACCTTC
>NA|TRBV6-5|TRBJ2-1|few
CASSYSHGNEQFF
TGTGCCAGCAGTTACTCGCACGGTAATGAGCAGTTCTTC
>TRBD1|TRBV29-1|TRBJ2-7|few
CSVEEGTGGERGVFEQYF
TGCAGCGTTGAAGAGGGGACAGGGGGTGAAAGAGGGGTCTTCGAGCAGTACTTC
>NA|TRBV2|TRBJ2-7|NA
CASRTMGGFGYEQYF
TGTGCCAGCAGGACAATGGGGGGATTCGGCTACGAGCAGTACTTC
>TRBD2|TRBV6-5|TRBJ2-1|few
CASSYASVGLANEQFF
TGTGCCAGCAGTTACGCGTCGGTTGGACTAGCGAATGAGCAGTTCTTC
>NA|TRBV4-2|TRBJ1-6|NA
CASSQDPRQSYNSPLHF
TGTGCCAGCAGCCAAGATCCCCGGCAGAGCTATAATTCACCCCTCCACTTT
>NA|TRBV29-1|TRBJ1-1|NA
CSSQRSMNTEAFF
TGCAGCTCTCAGAGGTCCATGAACACTGAAGCTTTCTTT
>NA|TRBV4-1|TRBJ2-1|NA
CASSQGPGPRSEQFF
TGCGCCAGCAGCCAAGGGCCAGGTCCCCGCAGTGAGCAGTTCTTC
>NA|TRBV6-5|TRBJ1-2|NA
CASSQTDYYGYTF
TGTGCCAGCAGTCAGACAGACTACTATGGCTACACCTTC